A selection of T cell receptor beta chains follows, all from one sample in a study of blood T cell repertoires in COVID-19. Repertoires were generated with immunoSEQ multiplex PCR, while TCRdb's copy carries only in-frame clones and drops some. The sample has about 180,000 clones, over 75% seen once. What was sequenced was peripheral blood. The receptor set was obtained from an elderly woman with acute or convalescent COVID-19. Each CDR3 is given with its conserved first and last residue. A D gene is named only where the DNA matches it firmly. Where a row states a size, it is once, few, many or the class of an expanded clone; other rows omit it.

clone_size j_call v_call d_call cdr3_aa cdr3_nt
NA TRBJ2-1 TRBV12-2 NA CASRLLSGTSAHNEQFF TGTGCAAGTCGCTTACTCTCCGGGACTAGCGCCCACAATGAGCAGTTCTTC
NA TRBJ2-1 TRBV19 NA CASTTPRNEQFF TGTGCCAGTACCACCCCGCGCAATGAGCAGTTCTTC
NA TRBJ1-1 TRBV5-4 NA CASSLPSSTEAFF TGTGCCAGCAGCCTACCCTCGAGTACTGAAGCTTTCTTT
NA TRBJ1-2 TRBV7-8 TRBD1 CASSFDRGEGYTF TGTGCCAGCAGCTTCGACAGGGGGGAAGGCTACACCTTC
NA TRBJ2-1 TRBV12-5 TRBD1 CASGGTREQFF TGTGCTTCAGGGGGAACACGCGAGCAGTTCTTC
NA TRBJ2-3 TRBV7-2 TRBD2 CASSFKSGGATDTQYF TGTGCCAGCAGCTTTAAAAGCGGGGGGGCCACAGATACGCAGTATTTT
few TRBJ2-7 TRBV30 TRBD1 CAWSPGGEQYF TGTGCCTGGAGTCCAGGGGGCGAGCAGTACTTC
NA TRBJ2-7 TRBV6-2/TRBV6-3 TRBD1 CASSKPGQGLYEQYF TGTGCCAGCAGCAAACCGGGACAGGGACTTTACGAGCAGTACTTC
few TRBJ1-4 TRBV19 NA CASSFGFYQEKLFF TGTGCCAGTAGTTTCGGGTTCTATCAGGAAAAACTGTTTTTT
NA TRBJ1-6 TRBV29-1 NA CSVEASGEPNSPLHF TGCAGCGTTGAAGCCTCCGGTGAACCCAATTCACCCCTCCACTTT
few TRBJ2-3 TRBV9 NA CASSVGGRGTDTQYF TGTGCCAGCAGCGTAGGTGGCCGGGGCACAGATACGCAGTATTTT
NA TRBJ1-4 TRBV6-5 TRBD1 CASTSGQGLEKLFF TGTGCCAGCACCTCGGGACAGGGCCTGGAAAAACTGTTTTTT
NA TRBJ2-1 TRBV18 NA CASSPGQGYRILQFF TGTGCCAGCTCACCGGGGCAGGGGTACCGCATTCTGCAGTTCTTC
NA TRBJ1-2 TRBV12-3/TRBV12-4 TRBD1 CASRDRVQGYTF TGTGCCAGCAGGGACAGGGTTCAGGGCTACACCTTC